The rows below give T cell receptor beta chains drawn from one sample of a study of blood T cell repertoires in COVID-19. Profiled with immunoSEQ multiplex PCR; TCRdb holds only in-frame clones, not every one. The sample lists about 200,000 clones, around nine tenths occurring once. Sequencing input: peripheral blood. These receptors were collected from a man between 60 and 70 years old who had recovered from COVID-19. The CDR3 runs from the conserved cysteine through the conserved F or W. D genes are given only for firm matches. The size of a clone is reported for some rows only, either as once, few or many, or as a class for expanded clones.

J: TRBJ2-7; size: .; V: TRBV4-3; length: 20; D: .; DNA: TGCGCCAGCAGCCAGTTTAAGATTAAGGGGCTCGACCCAAGCTCCTACGAGCAGTACTTC; CDR3: CASSQFKIKGLDPSSYEQYF
J: TRBJ2-3; size: .; V: TRBV19; length: 14; D: TRBD2; DNA: TGTGCCAGTAGGGATAGCGGGAGGCCAGATACGCAGTATTTT; CDR3: CASRDSGRPDTQYF
J: TRBJ2-2; size: .; V: TRBV19; length: 16; D: .; DNA: TGTGCCAGTAGTTCCCCCGACGGAGTGAACACCGGGGAGCTGTTTTTT; CDR3: CASSSPDGVNTGELFF
J: TRBJ2-7; size: .; V: TRBV7-2; length: 15; D: .; DNA: TGTGCCAGCAGCCTAGGGGGGGGCGCGAAGTCCGAGCAGTACTTC; CDR3: CASSLGGGAKSEQYF
J: TRBJ2-1; size: .; V: TRBV4-1; length: 18; D: TRBD2; DNA: TGCGCCAGCAGCCAAATATCCCTTCTAGCGGGGGGGCCAAATGAGCAGTTCTTC; CDR3: CASSQISLLAGGPNEQFF
J: TRBJ1-1; size: once; V: TRBV19; length: 15; D: .; DNA: TGTGCCAGTAGTCTCACAGGCCCCAAGGGCACTGAAGCTTTCTTT; CDR3: CASSLTGPKGTEAFF
J: TRBJ1-2; size: .; V: TRBV7-3; length: 15; D: TRBD1; DNA: TGTGCCAGCAGACTTTATCCCGGACAGGCGGGTGGCTACACCTTC; CDR3: CASRLYPGQAGGYTF
J: TRBJ2-4; size: .; V: TRBV5-4; length: 18; D: TRBD2; DNA: TGTGCCAGCAGCTTGGGTCGCGGTACTAGCGGAGCCAAAAACATTCAGTACTTC; CDR3: CASSLGRGTSGAKNIQYF
J: TRBJ1-2; size: .; V: TRBV9; length: 14; D: .; DNA: TGTGCCAGCAGCGAACCACAGAATTCTATGGGCTACACCTTC; CDR3: CASSEPQNSMGYTF
J: TRBJ2-7; size: .; V: TRBV28; length: 14; D: TRBD1; DNA: TGTGCCAGCAGTCCCGGGACAGGGGTAGCCGAGCAGTACTTC; CDR3: CASSPGTGVAEQYF
J: TRBJ1-1; size: few; V: TRBV3-1/TRBV3-2; length: 15; D: TRBD1; DNA: TGTGCCAGCAGCCATCCCGGACAGGGGGAGCGTGAAGCTTTCTTT; CDR3: CASSHPGQGEREAFF
J: TRBJ2-3; size: .; V: TRBV27; length: 14; D: TRBD1; DNA: TGTGCCAGCAGCTCCGACAGGGGGCTGGTTACGCAGTATTTT; CDR3: CASSSDRGLVTQYF
J: TRBJ2-7; size: .; V: TRBV14; length: 14; D: .; DNA: TGTGCCAGCACCACTCGGGGGTGGGCGCCCGAGCAGTACTTC; CDR3: CASTTRGWAPEQYF
J: TRBJ1-2; size: .; V: TRBV27; length: 15; D: .; DNA: TGTGCCAGCAGTGACAACCAGGGGCGTTCCCATGGCTACACCTTC; CDR3: CASSDNQGRSHGYTF
J: TRBJ1-1; size: .; V: TRBV6-2/TRBV6-3; length: 14; D: TRBD1; DNA: TGTGCCAGCAGTCACTCACAGGGGACCACTGAAGCTTTCTTT; CDR3: CASSHSQGTTEAFF
J: TRBJ1-5; size: .; V: TRBV7-8; length: 14; D: TRBD1; DNA: TGTGCCAGCAGTCCCCGACAGGGAGACCAGCCCCAGCATTTT; CDR3: CASSPRQGDQPQHF
J: TRBJ1-1; size: .; V: TRBV6-5; length: 15; D: .; DNA: TGTGCCAGCAGCCCGCCTGGCGGGTTTCGTACTGAAGCTTTCTTT; CDR3: CASSPPGGFRTEAFF
J: TRBJ2-1; size: .; V: TRBV5-1; length: 15; D: .; DNA: TGCGCCAGCAGCTTGGGGCAGGGCTCCTACAATGAGCAGTTCTTC; CDR3: CASSLGQGSYNEQFF
J: TRBJ1-1; size: .; V: TRBV6-5; length: 15; D: TRBD1; DNA: TGTGCCAGCAGTTACTCGCGACAGGGGAGGACTGAAGCTTTCTTT; CDR3: CASSYSRQGRTEAFF
J: TRBJ2-1; size: .; V: TRBV6-1; length: 15; D: TRBD1; DNA: TGTGCCAGCAGTGAAGTTACAGGGGCTGGGAATGAGCAGTTCTTC; CDR3: CASSEVTGAGNEQFF
J: TRBJ2-3; size: .; V: TRBV5-1; length: 15; D: .; DNA: TGCGCCAGCAGCTCGCTGACAGGCCACACAGATACGCAGTATTTT; CDR3: CASSSLTGHTDTQYF
J: TRBJ2-5; size: .; V: TRBV7-8; length: 14; D: TRBD2; DNA: TGTGCCAGCAGCCTAGGGACTACTCAAGAGACCCAGTACTTC; CDR3: CASSLGTTQETQYF
J: TRBJ1-6; size: .; V: TRBV29-1; length: 14; D: .; DNA: TGCAGCGTTGCGGTAGAACAGGGTAATTCACCCCTCCACTTT; CDR3: CSVAVEQGNSPLHF
J: TRBJ1-1; size: .; V: TRBV10-3; length: 13; D: .; DNA: TGTGCCATCAATCGGGGAGGGGACACTGAAGCTTTCTTT; CDR3: CAINRGGDTEAFF
J: TRBJ1-1; size: .; V: TRBV18; length: 17; D: .; DNA: TGTGCCAGCTCACCAGAGTTAGGGAGGGGAGAACGCACTGAAGCTTTCTTT; CDR3: CASSPELGRGERTEAFF
J: TRBJ2-7; size: .; V: TRBV9; length: 15; D: .; DNA: TGTGCCAGCAGCGTAGATGGTAGCAGCTCCTACGAGCAGTACTTC; CDR3: CASSVDGSSSYEQYF
J: TRBJ1-1; size: .; V: TRBV28; length: 11; D: .; DNA: TGTGAGCTTGCAATGAACACTGAAGCTTTCTTT; CDR3: CELAMNTEAFF
J: TRBJ2-3; size: .; V: TRBV27; length: 18; D: TRBD2; DNA: TGTGCCAGCAGTCCGTGGACTAGCGGGACCTCTAGCACAGATACGCAGTATTTT; CDR3: CASSPWTSGTSSTDTQYF
J: TRBJ1-2; size: .; V: TRBV18; length: 15; D: .; DNA: TGTGCCAGCTCACCACCGAACGGTGCTAACTATGGCTACACCTTC; CDR3: CASSPPNGANYGYTF
J: TRBJ2-7; size: .; V: TRBV18; length: 13; D: TRBD2; DNA: TGTGCCAGCTCACCCGGCGGGGGGGACGAGCAGTACTTC; CDR3: CASSPGGGDEQYF
J: TRBJ1-6; size: .; V: TRBV4-1; length: 14; D: .; DNA: TGCGCCAGCAGCCGGGGAGGTGGTAATTCACCCCTCCACTTT; CDR3: CASSRGGGNSPLHF
J: TRBJ1-2; size: .; V: TRBV27; length: 15; D: .; DNA: TGTGCCAGCAGGGCCTCCGGCGGACAGATTTATGGCTACACCTTC; CDR3: CASRASGGQIYGYTF
J: TRBJ1-2; size: once; V: TRBV24-1; length: 14; D: TRBD1; DNA: TGTGCCACCAGTGACACCACAGGGGTGAGAGGCTACACCTTC; CDR3: CATSDTTGVRGYTF
J: TRBJ2-7; size: once; V: TRBV30; length: 14; D: TRBD1; DNA: TGTGCCTGGGGTACCGGGACAGGTTCTTACGAGCAGTACTTC; CDR3: CAWGTGTGSYEQYF
J: TRBJ1-2; size: .; V: TRBV7-9; length: 12; D: TRBD1; DNA: TGTGCCAGCAGTTTAACAGGGGATGGCTACACCTTC; CDR3: CASSLTGDGYTF
J: TRBJ2-3; size: .; V: TRBV7-3; length: 20; D: TRBD2; DNA: TGTGCCAGCAGCAAGGGACTAGCGGGTAGAGTCTCTGGTAGCACAGATACGCAGTATTTT; CDR3: CASSKGLAGRVSGSTDTQYF
J: TRBJ1-4; size: .; V: TRBV19; length: 12; D: TRBD1; DNA: TGTGCCAGCAGACAGGGGGATAGGGGACTGTTTTTT; CDR3: CASRQGDRGLFF
J: TRBJ1-2; size: few; V: TRBV30; length: 15; D: TRBD1; DNA: TGTGCCTGGGCCCCCACAGGGGAAGCTAACTATGGCTACACCTTC; CDR3: CAWAPTGEANYGYTF
J: TRBJ1-5; size: few; V: TRBV6-2/TRBV6-3; length: 17; D: .; DNA: TGTGCCAGCAGTCACAGCGGAGCCTGGGGGGGGAGTCAGCCCCAGCATTTT; CDR3: CASSHSGAWGGSQPQHF
J: TRBJ2-6; size: .; V: TRBV3-1/TRBV3-2; length: 15; D: .; DNA: TGTGCCAGCAGCCAAGGAGGGCCTGGGGCCAACGTCCTGACTTTC; CDR3: CASSQGGPGANVLTF
J: TRBJ2-5; size: .; V: TRBV5-4; length: 15; D: TRBD1; DNA: TGTGCCAGCAGCGTGACGACAGGGTGGGAAGAGACCCAGTACTTC; CDR3: CASSVTTGWEETQYF
J: TRBJ1-4; size: .; V: TRBV4-3; length: 15; D: TRBD1; DNA: TGCGCCAGCAGCCAATTGGGACAGAGGGATGAAAAACTGTTTTTT; CDR3: CASSQLGQRDEKLFF
J: TRBJ2-5; size: .; V: TRBV2; length: 14; D: TRBD2; DNA: TGTGCCAGCAGTGTTTCTAGCGGGATGAAGACCCAGTACTTC; CDR3: CASSVSSGMKTQYF
J: TRBJ2-5; size: .; V: TRBV5-1; length: 17; D: TRBD2; DNA: TGCGCCAGCAGCGGGGGACTAGCGGGAGGGCTATGGAAGACCCAGTACTTC; CDR3: CASSGGLAGGLWKTQYF
J: TRBJ2-1; size: .; V: TRBV30; length: 15; D: TRBD1; DNA: TGTGCCTGGAGTGTAGGGGGCAGTGCCTACAATGAGCAGTTCTTC; CDR3: CAWSVGGSAYNEQFF
J: TRBJ1-6; size: .; V: TRBV28; length: 19; D: .; DNA: TGTGCCAGCAGTTTCGACAGAAGGGGGGGGGTATGGAATAATTCACCCCTCCACTTT; CDR3: CASSFDRRGGVWNNSPLHF
J: TRBJ1-2; size: .; V: TRBV19; length: 14; D: TRBD1; DNA: TGTGCCAGTAGACGCGGGACAGGGGACCATGGCTACACCTTC; CDR3: CASRRGTGDHGYTF